Listed here is a single TCR beta chain. Losses at the gene ends were 4 bases for V and 6 bases for J; bases not matched to a gene: 5. The CDR3 loop spans 14 amino acids. Germline V CDR1 and CDR2: GTSNPN, SVGIG (reference sequence). Using immunoSEQ multiplex PCR, the repertoire was profiled, and TCRdb retains in-frame clones only, with some absent. The table records under 85,000 clones, more than 70% of them present only once. This sample stems from a study of blood T cell repertoires in COVID-19. The genes are TRBV30 and TRBJ1-4; 10 bases align to TRBD1. The receptor's source is an elderly man with acute or convalescent COVID-19. The sequenced sample consisted of peripheral blood. CDR3 nucleotides: TGTGCCTGGACGCCGGGACAGGGGTATGAAAAACTGTTTTTT. It is translated as CAWTPGQGYEKLFF.